This is a list of T cell receptor beta chains from one sample in a study of T cells in Graves' hyperthyroidism and ophthalmopathy. From the multiplex PCR reads, TCRdb called clonotypes with MiXCR, one entry per CDR3 protein. The sample consists of 250,000 to 300,000 distinct CDR3 sequences, more than 10% of them appearing once. Sequencing was performed on blood. These TCRs come from a woman in her twenties or thirties with Graves' hyperthyroidism that later progressed to Graves' ophthalmopathy. Both conserved end residues are part of each CDR3. The D gene is left open where the match is weak. The size of a clone is reported for some rows only, either as once, few or many, or as a class for expanded clones.

J gene: TRBJ2-2; clone size: many; D gene: .; CDR3 length: 15; V gene: TRBV7-2; CDR3 protein: CASSRGQPNTGELFF; CDR3 DNA: TGTGCCAGCAGCCGAGGACAGCCGAACACCGGGGAGCTGTTTTTT
J gene: TRBJ2-7; clone size: many; D gene: .; CDR3 length: 13; V gene: TRBV20-1; CDR3 protein: CSARDAANYEQYF; CDR3 DNA: TGCAGTGCTAGAGATGCAGCGAACTACGAGCAGTACTTC
J gene: TRBJ2-4; clone size: .; D gene: .; CDR3 length: 16; V gene: TRBV28; CDR3 protein: CASSLPGDTSKNIQYF; CDR3 DNA: TGTGCCAGCAGTTTACCCGGGGACACGTCCAAAAACATTCAGTACTTC
J gene: TRBJ2-1; clone size: many; D gene: .; CDR3 length: 12; V gene: TRBV3-1; CDR3 protein: CASSPRWGEQFF; CDR3 DNA: TGTGCCAGCAGCCCCCGATGGGGTGAGCAGTTCTTC
J gene: TRBJ2-1; clone size: many; D gene: .; CDR3 length: 14; V gene: TRBV5-1; CDR3 protein: CASSLARNDNEQFF; CDR3 DNA: TGCGCCAGCAGCTTGGCCCGCAACGACAATGAGCAGTTCTTC
J gene: TRBJ2-1; clone size: .; D gene: .; CDR3 length: 15; V gene: TRBV6-6; CDR3 protein: CASSYPGSAYNEQFF; CDR3 DNA: TGTGCCAGCAGTTACCCCGGGAGCGCCTACAATGAGCAGTTCTTC
J gene: TRBJ2-1; clone size: few; D gene: TRBD2; CDR3 length: 14; V gene: TRBV4-1; CDR3 protein: CASSEREGASEQFF; CDR3 DNA: TGCGCCAGCAGCGAGCGGGAGGGGGCCAGCGAGCAGTTCTTC
J gene: TRBJ2-7; clone size: many; D gene: .; CDR3 length: 12; V gene: TRBV20-1; CDR3 protein: CSARTGTYEQYF; CDR3 DNA: TGCAGTGCTAGAACAGGGACCTACGAGCAGTACTTC
J gene: TRBJ1-2; clone size: many; D gene: TRBD1; CDR3 length: 11; V gene: TRBV28; CDR3 protein: CASGQGHGYTF; CDR3 DNA: TGTGCCAGTGGACAGGGCCATGGCTACACCTTC
J gene: TRBJ2-1; clone size: many; D gene: TRBD1; CDR3 length: 15; V gene: TRBV7-2; CDR3 protein: CASSDRGSSYNEQFF; CDR3 DNA: TGTGCCAGCAGCGACAGGGGAAGCTCCTACAATGAGCAGTTCTTC
J gene: TRBJ2-1; clone size: few; D gene: .; CDR3 length: 11; V gene: TRBV4-2; CDR3 protein: CASSQALNQFF; CDR3 DNA: TGTGCCAGCAGCCAAGCATTAAATCAGTTCTTC
J gene: TRBJ1-2; clone size: many; D gene: .; CDR3 length: 16; V gene: TRBV3-1; CDR3 protein: CASSPELGNKFYGYTF; CDR3 DNA: TGTGCCAGCAGCCCCGAGTTAGGGAATAAGTTCTATGGCTACACCTTC
J gene: TRBJ1-4; clone size: many; D gene: .; CDR3 length: 13; V gene: TRBV27; CDR3 protein: CASSLGDDEKLFF; CDR3 DNA: TGTGCCAGCTCCCTAGGGGATGATGAAAAACTGTTTTTT
J gene: TRBJ2-1; clone size: many; D gene: TRBD2; CDR3 length: 17; V gene: TRBV20-1; CDR3 protein: CSATSYLAGESNNEQFF; CDR3 DNA: TGCAGTGCTACCTCTTACTTAGCGGGAGAATCCAACAATGAGCAGTTCTTC
J gene: TRBJ2-3; clone size: many; D gene: TRBD2; CDR3 length: 17; V gene: TRBV9; CDR3 protein: CASSGTSGSTGADTQYF; CDR3 DNA: TGTGCCAGCAGCGGGACTAGCGGGAGCACGGGTGCAGATACGCAGTATTTT
J gene: TRBJ1-4; clone size: .; D gene: .; CDR3 length: 13; V gene: TRBV27; CDR3 protein: CASSFQGGEKLFF; CDR3 DNA: TGTGCCAGCAGTTTTCAGGGCGGGGAAAAACTGTTTTTT
J gene: TRBJ1-1; clone size: .; D gene: .; CDR3 length: 13; V gene: TRBV7-3; CDR3 protein: CASSLLQGGEAFF; CDR3 DNA: TGTGCCAGCAGCTTATTGCAGGGTGGAGAAGCTTTCTTT
J gene: TRBJ2-7; clone size: .; D gene: .; CDR3 length: 14; V gene: TRBV18; CDR3 protein: CASSPDLSPAEQYF; CDR3 DNA: TGTGCCAGCTCACCGGACCTGTCACCCGCCGAGCAGTACTTC
J gene: TRBJ1-1; clone size: .; D gene: TRBD1; CDR3 length: 16; V gene: TRBV20-1; CDR3 protein: CSARGGTGSMNTEAFF; CDR3 DNA: TGCAGTGCCCGTGGAGGGACAGGGAGTATGAACACTGAAGCTTTCTTT
J gene: TRBJ2-4; clone size: few; D gene: TRBD1; CDR3 length: 14; V gene: TRBV20-1; CDR3 protein: CSARKRTGGYIQYF; CDR3 DNA: TGCAGTGCTAGAAAACGGACAGGGGGTTACATTCAGTACTTC
J gene: TRBJ2-7; clone size: many; D gene: .; CDR3 length: 14; V gene: TRBV6-1; CDR3 protein: CVSSVGTVVYEQYF; CDR3 DNA: TGTGTCAGCAGTGTAGGGACGGTGGTGTACGAGCAGTACTTC
J gene: TRBJ1-1; clone size: .; D gene: .; CDR3 length: 13; V gene: TRBV6-4; CDR3 protein: CASSYSGAGRAFF; CDR3 DNA: TGTGCCAGCAGTTACTCGGGGGCAGGGCGGGCTTTCTTT
J gene: TRBJ1-3; clone size: .; D gene: .; CDR3 length: 18; V gene: TRBV25-1; CDR3 protein: CASSESLGGRVSGNTIYF; CDR3 DNA: TGTGCCAGCAGTGAAAGTCTTGGTGGACGGGTCTCTGGAAACACCATATATTTT
J gene: TRBJ2-1; clone size: many; D gene: TRBD2; CDR3 length: 17; V gene: TRBV6-2/TRBV6-3; CDR3 protein: CASRPSGRALTGNEQFF; CDR3 DNA: TGTGCCAGCAGACCTAGCGGGAGGGCCCTTACGGGGAATGAGCAGTTCTTC
J gene: TRBJ2-2; clone size: .; D gene: .; CDR3 length: 11; V gene: TRBV7-9; CDR3 protein: CASSLDGELFF; CDR3 DNA: TGTGCCAGCAGCTTAGACGGGGAGCTGTTTTTT
J gene: TRBJ2-2; clone size: .; D gene: .; CDR3 length: 16; V gene: TRBV7-2; CDR3 protein: CASSPLAVTNTGELFF; CDR3 DNA: TGTGCCAGCAGCCCCTTAGCGGTTACCAACACCGGGGAGCTGTTTTTT
J gene: TRBJ2-1; clone size: many; D gene: .; CDR3 length: 16; V gene: TRBV19; CDR3 protein: CASSTMGEVPYNEQFF; CDR3 DNA: TGTGCCAGTAGTACTATGGGGGAGGTACCCTACAATGAGCAGTTCTTC
J gene: TRBJ1-5; clone size: many; D gene: .; CDR3 length: 13; V gene: TRBV20-1; CDR3 protein: CSASTGDHQPQHF; CDR3 DNA: TGCAGTGCTTCTACAGGCGATCATCAGCCCCAGCATTTT
J gene: TRBJ2-5; clone size: many; D gene: TRBD1; CDR3 length: 13; V gene: TRBV29-1; CDR3 protein: CSVDRDRGETQYF; CDR3 DNA: TGCAGCGTTGACAGGGACAGGGGAGAGACCCAGTACTTC
J gene: TRBJ2-5; clone size: .; D gene: TRBD1; CDR3 length: 18; V gene: TRBV15; CDR3 protein: CATSRAGTGAQSTETQYF; CDR3 DNA: TGTGCCACCAGCAGGGCCGGGACAGGGGCTCAATCGACAGAGACCCAGTACTTC
J gene: TRBJ1-1; clone size: many; D gene: .; CDR3 length: 14; V gene: TRBV27; CDR3 protein: CASSSTPATTEAFF; CDR3 DNA: TGTGCCAGCAGTTCTACCCCCGCGACCACTGAAGCTTTCTTT
J gene: TRBJ2-5; clone size: many; D gene: TRBD1; CDR3 length: 17; V gene: TRBV3-1; CDR3 protein: CASSRNTGTGGQETQYF; CDR3 DNA: TGTGCCAGCAGCCGTAACACCGGGACAGGAGGACAAGAGACCCAGTACTTC
J gene: TRBJ2-3; clone size: many; D gene: .; CDR3 length: 14; V gene: TRBV28; CDR3 protein: CASSLGPNTDTQYF; CDR3 DNA: TGTGCCAGCAGTTTAGGTCCAAACACAGATACGCAGTATTTT
J gene: TRBJ2-1; clone size: many; D gene: TRBD1; CDR3 length: 15; V gene: TRBV2; CDR3 protein: CASSKDRGLDNEQFF; CDR3 DNA: TGTGCCAGCAGTAAGGACAGGGGATTAGACAATGAGCAGTTCTTC
J gene: TRBJ2-7; clone size: many; D gene: .; CDR3 length: 15; V gene: TRBV18; CDR3 protein: CASSPQGGGDDEQYF; CDR3 DNA: TGTGCCAGCTCACCACAGGGGGGGGGAGACGACGAGCAGTACTTC
J gene: TRBJ2-1; clone size: many; D gene: .; CDR3 length: 14; V gene: TRBV11-2; CDR3 protein: CASSLFLVSNEQFF; CDR3 DNA: TGTGCCAGCAGCTTATTCCTCGTCTCGAATGAGCAGTTCTTC
J gene: TRBJ2-3; clone size: many; D gene: .; CDR3 length: 15; V gene: TRBV12-3/TRBV12-4; CDR3 protein: CASARDGASTDTQYF; CDR3 DNA: TGTGCCAGCGCGCGGGACGGCGCTAGCACAGATACGCAGTATTTT
J gene: TRBJ1-1; clone size: many; D gene: .; CDR3 length: 13; V gene: TRBV7-9; CDR3 protein: CASSPLTLDVAFF; CDR3 DNA: TGTGCCAGCAGCCCTCTAACCCTGGACGTGGCTTTCTTT
J gene: TRBJ2-3; clone size: many; D gene: .; CDR3 length: 16; V gene: TRBV6-2/TRBV6-3; CDR3 protein: CASSYGTNPSSDTQYF; CDR3 DNA: TGTGCCAGCAGTTACGGGACCAACCCTAGTTCGGATACGCAGTATTTT